The clone carrying this T cell receptor (beta chain) was counted at least ten times. CDR3-region Arm-PCR and iRepertoire HTBI primers produced the TCR beta libraries. TCRdb independently ran MiXCR on the multiplex PCR reads; one entry per CDR3 protein. The sample lists 350,000 to 500,000 distinct CDR3 sequences, around 13% occurring once. Time point specified: newly diagnosed GD, antithyroid drugs for less than 3 months. The TCR library was made from RNA that had been extracted from PBMCs in TRIzol. These data belong to a study of regulatory T cells in long-lasting Graves disease. In addition, the sample was reused for a study of T cells in Graves' hyperthyroidism and ophthalmopathy. That investigation notes: A set of HTBI primers served as the primers for a first-round RT-PCR of the TCR CDR3.

The input for sequencing was peripheral blood mononuclear cells (PBMCs), taken at new diagnosis, from a patient treated with antithyroid drugs. The TCR originated in a woman in her fifties or sixties with Graves disease.

The CDR3 here is CASTSGREETQYF. CDR3 in DNA: TGTGCCAGCACTAGCGGGAGGGAAGAGACCCAGTACTTC. The chain employs TRBV28 and TRBJ2-5; 12 positions match TRBD2. The CDR3 loop spans 13 amino acids. V trimming: 7 bases; J trimming: 3 bases; junction bases outside the gene matches: 0. Germline CDR1 and CDR2: MDHEN and SYDVKM.